This entry lists 25 T cell receptor beta chains sequenced from one sample in a study of Ad26.COV2.S vaccination and SARS-CoV-2 variants (dated by TCRdb to about 2021). Library method: the immunoSEQ multiplex PCR assay. TCRdb mirrors the immuneACCESS table, restricted to in-frame sequences. Some clones are absent from its copies; in checked studies, under half trace to an unresolved V gene, and the reason for the others is unknown. In this sample the table shows a few hundred thousand clones, 83% of which occur a single time. About 7.4% of the sample belongs to the ten largest clones. The intended sense of this specimen's treatment or condition label: 19 received Ad26.COV2.S at low or high dose, single or two shots; roughly five received placebo; per-sample allocation not given. For vaccine and placebo recipients, the sequenced repertoires came from samples collected on day 63 after the first injection.

Sequences were derived from peripheral blood, sampled in a trial of Ad26.COV2.S vaccine versus placebo. Every receptor here comes from a person aged 18-65 years who received the Ad26.COV2.S COVID-19 vaccine or a placebo.

This rearrangement joins TRBV11-3 to TRBJ1-1; 8 bases map to TRBD1. The CDR3 spans 11 residues. Germline assignment: CDR1 SGHNT and CDR2 YENEEA. With 5 bases clipped from V and 10 bases from J, the junction kept 3 bases outside the gene matches. CDR3 nucleotides: TGTGCCAGCAGCAACGGACAGGGAGCTTTCTTT. As protein: CASSNGQGAFF.

The chain employs TRBV4-1 and TRBJ1-1; the D gene is possibly TRBD1 (5 bases). Trimming took off 0 bases at V and 1 base at J, with 9 bases between the two ends. The CDR3 is 15 residues long. CDR1 MGHRA and CDR2 YSYEKL come from the germline V gene. CDR3 sequence: CASSQEDIWNTEAFF. In nucleotides, the CDR3 is TGCGCCAGCAGCCAAGAGGACATTTGGAACACTGAAGCTTTCTTT.

The chain links TRBV10-3 to TRBJ1-2; 7 nucleotides align to TRBD1. The CDR3 runs to 14 residues. The germline CDR1 and CDR2 sequences are ENHRY and SYGVKD. The V segment lost 6 bases and the J segment 6 bases; nucleotides outside the gene matches: 10. DNA for the CDR3: TGTGCCATCAGGGGACAGCCTCCTTCGGATGGCTACACCTTC. Protein: CAIRGQPPSDGYTF.

This chain connects TRBV25-1 to TRBJ2-5; D assignment may be TRBD1 or TRBD2 (5 bases each). The V and J ends lost 6 bases and 5 bases respectively, with 19 bases between them. The CDR3 spans 15 residues. Germline CDR1 is MGHDK and CDR2 is SYGVNS. CDR3 bases: TGTGCCAGCAGAAGGAGCAGGGAGTTCTTGGAGACCCAGTACTTC. Translated: CASRRSREFLETQYF.

The chain employs TRBV27 and TRBJ1-2, with 9 bases fitting TRBD1. There are 13 residues in the CDR3. Germline CDR1 MNHEY, CDR2 SMNVEV (reference sequence). V dropped 6 bases and J dropped 4; count of bases not matched to a gene: 3. The CDR3 nucleotides are TGTGCCAGCAGCGCGGACAGGGGCTATGGCTACACCTTC. It translates to CASSADRGYGYTF.

The chain uses TRBV11-2 and TRBJ1-2; D possibly corresponds to TRBD1 (5 bases). The CDR3 sequence is 14 residues long. Trimming pared 3 bases from V and 2 bases from J, leaving 10 bases between. Germline V CDR1 and CDR2: SGHAT, FQNNGV. CDR3 sequence: CASSFTGANYGYTF. The CDR3 nucleotides are TGTGCCAGCAGCTTCACTGGGGCCAACTATGGCTACACCTTC.

This chain connects TRBV6-1 to TRBJ1-2, with D unresolved. CDR1 is MNHNS and CDR2 is SASEGT in the germline V gene. This CDR3 contains 15 residues. V lost 1 base and J lost 8, with 17 bases in between. CDR3 region: CASSEVLGTAGGYTF. The DNA of the CDR3 is TGTGCCAGCAGTGAAGTCCTGGGCACGGCTGGCGGCTACACCTTC.

V and J are TRBV24-1 and TRBJ1-2; D perhaps matches TRBD1 (6 bases). Germline CDR1 is KGHDR and CDR2 is SFDVKD. The V and J ends lost 9 bases and 8 bases respectively, with 15 bases between them. The CDR3 consists of 12 residues. As DNA, the CDR3 is TGTGCCACCCTTACAGGGAATCACGGCTACACCTTC. Translation gives CATLTGNHGYTF.

This clone was picked up a small number of times. The chain carries TRBV7-3 and TRBJ2-7; D unresolved. V was clipped by 0 bases and J by 7 bases, with 10 bases between them. In germline, CDR1 is SGHTA, CDR2 FQGTGA. The CDR3 is 13 residues long. CDR3 protein: CASSLTPSREQYF. The CDR3 bases are TGTGCCAGCAGCTTAACCCCCAGCAGGGAGCAGTACTTC. Full variable domain (missing parts from reference TRBV7-3 and TRBJ2-7): GAGVSQTPSNKVTEKGKYVELRCDPISGHTALYWYRQSLGQGPEFLIYFQGTGAADDSGLPNDRFFAVRPEGSVSTLKIQRTERGDSAVYLCASSLTPSREQYFGPGTRLTVT.

The chain links TRBV28 to TRBJ2-5; D unclear. The CDR3 length is 14 residues. The ends were cut back, 6 bases at V and 3 bases at J, with 14 bases in the middle. CDR1 and CDR2 from the germline V gene are MDHEN and SYDVKM. CDR3 amino acids: CASSILDPEETQYF. The CDR3, as DNA: TGTGCCAGCAGCATCCTGGATCCTGAAGAGACCCAGTACTTC.

The chain employs TRBV3-1 (or the pseudogene TRBV3-2) and TRBJ2-7; D is undetermined. The length of the CDR3 is 12 residues. Germline CDR1 and CDR2: LGHDT and YNNKEL (reference sequence). V lost 1 base and J 4 bases, leaving 5 bases between the germline ends. The CDR3 region has the DNA TGTGCCAGCAGCCAAGTGGCATACGAGCAGTACTTC. Translated: CASSQVAYEQYF.

This rearrangement joins TRBV4-2 to TRBJ2-2; 7 positions agree with TRBD2. The germline gives CDR1 LGHNA, CDR2 YNFKEQ. The CDR3 covers 16 residues. Trimming at V came to 1 base and at J to 4 bases, leaving 6 bases not matched to a gene. CDR3 loop: CASSQGRTRGTGELFF. CDR3 sequence (DNA): TGTGCCAGCAGCCAAGGAAGGACTAGAGGCACCGGGGAGCTGTTTTTT.

The chain joins TRBV6-1 to TRBJ2-2; D is unclear. This CDR3 contains 14 residues. Germline CDR1 is MNHNS and CDR2 is SASEGT. Trimming cost V 2 bases and J 1 base, with 5 bases left between them. CDR3 bases: TGTGCCAGCAGTGAATCAGGGAACACCGGGGAGCTGTTTTTT. Its translation: CASSESGNTGELFF.

This sequence joins TRBV4-3 and TRBJ2-1; 7 bases align to TRBD1. CDR3 length equals 15 residues. J was trimmed by 5 bases and V by 7 bases; bases with no gene match: 11. Germline values: CDR1 LGHNA, CDR2 YSLEER. This CDR3 is CASNREGAPDNEQFF. The CDR3 DNA sequence: TGCGCCAGCAACCGAGAGGGGGCACCCGACAATGAGCAGTTCTTC.

The rearrangement links TRBV2 to TRBJ1-2; D gene ambiguous. The CDR3 is 13 amino acids. In germline, CDR1 is SNHLY, CDR2 FYNNEI. Deletions cut 6 bases from V and 2 bases from J, with 10 bases between. CDR3 bases: TGTGCCAGCAGCCCCGAACGGAACTATGGCTACACCTTC. Translated, it gives CASSPERNYGYTF.

The chain employs TRBV11-2 and TRBJ2-3; possible D gene TRBD1, 6 bases. Trimming removed 3 bases at V and 3 bases at J, with 19 bases between. Germline V gives CDR1 SGHAT, CDR2 FQNNGV. The CDR3 contains 17 residues. CDR3 amino acids: CASSFGQYLRGTDTQYF. The CDR3 nucleotides are TGTGCCAGCAGCTTCGGACAGTACCTTAGAGGGACAGATACGCAGTATTTT.

The CDR3 coding sequence is TGTGCCAGCAGCCCTGGCCCTAACAAGGCTGAGCAGTTCTTC. Its translation: CASSPGPNKAEQFF. The V and J genes are TRBV11-1 and TRBJ2-1, with D uncertain. This CDR3 is 14 amino acids long. V lost 5 bases and J 9 bases, leaving 17 bases between the germline ends. Germline V lookup: CDR1 SGHAT, CDR2 FQDESV (reference sequence).

This clone was found a few times. The sample carries other DNA sequences with the same CDR3. J is TRBJ1-5 and V is TRBV18; D remains ambiguous. There are 13 residues in the CDR3. Trimming cost V 2 bases and J 5 bases, with 7 bases left between them. Germline V gives CDR1 KGHSH, CDR2 LQKENI. The CDR3 DNA reads TGTGCCAGCTCACCAGGGTTGGATCAGCCCCAGCATTTT. This encodes CASSPGLDQPQHF. The full variable domain, in which reference TRBV18 and TRBJ1-5 provide the parts outside the CDR3, is NAGVMQNPRHLVRRRGQEARLRCSPMKGHSHVYWYRQLPEEGLKFMVYLQKENIIDESGMPKERFSAEFPKEGPSILRIQQVVRGDSAAYFCASSPGLDQPQHFGDGTRLSIL.

V gene TRBV7-2 combines with J gene TRBJ1-1; D unclear. Per germline, CDR1 SGHTA and CDR2 FQGNSA. The CDR3 loop spans 14 amino acids. Trimming shortened V by 5 bases and J by 4 bases, and 14 bases separated the two germline ends. CDR3: CASSRGIASTEAFF. For the CDR3, the DNA is TGTGCCAGCAGCCGTGGGATAGCGAGCACTGAAGCTTTCTTT.

The rearrangement links TRBV6-1 to TRBJ1-2; possibly TRBD1 for D (5 bases). CDR1 is MNHNS and CDR2 is SASEGT in the germline V gene. V was shortened by 3 bases and J by 8 bases, with 10 bases between the two germline ends. The CDR3 sequence is 12 residues long. For the CDR3, the DNA is TGTGCCAGCAGTGAGACTTCAGGGGGCTACACCTTC. Protein product: CASSETSGGYTF.

Remarks on this clone: Distinct nucleotide sequences in the sample also encode this CDR3. The J gene is TRBJ2-5, the V gene TRBV7-2; 7 nucleotides match TRBD1. Germline values: CDR1 SGHTA, CDR2 FQGNSA. The CDR3 spans 13 residues. The V segment lost 1 base and the J segment 4 bases; nucleotides outside the gene matches: 0. The CDR3: CASSLGQGETQYF. The CDR3 region has the DNA TGTGCCAGCAGCTTAGGACAGGGAGAGACCCAGTACTTC.

This chain joins TRBV7-2 and TRBJ2-1; 8 nucleotides agree with TRBD2. CDR3 length: 13 residues. The V segment lost 9 bases and the J segment 1 base; nucleotides outside the gene matches: 2. Germline CDR1 reads SGHTA; CDR2 reads FQGNSA. The CDR3 DNA follows: TGTGCCAGTGCGGGGGGATCCTACAATGAGCAGTTCTTC. It encodes CASAGGSYNEQFF. Looking up the rest from reference TRBV7-2 and TRBJ2-1 gives the full variable domain: GAGVSQSPSNKVTEKGKDVELRCDPISGHTALYWYRQSLGQGLEFLIYFQGNSAPDKSGLPSDRFSAERTGGSVSTLTIQRTQQEDSAVYLCASAGGSYNEQFFGPGTRLTVL.

A single count supports this clone. The chain links TRBV6-4 to TRBJ2-3; 13 bases are a match to TRBD2. The CDR3 spans 19 residues. Trimming removed 6 bases from V and 4 bases from J; junction bases left unmatched: 16. The germline V gene has CDR1 MRHNA and CDR2 SNTAGT. The CDR3 DNA is TGTGCCAGCAGCGACCAGGGTGGGACTAGCGGGGTCACGCCAGATACGCAGTATTTT. Encoded protein: CASSDQGGTSGVTPDTQYF.

V usage is TRBV7-9 and J usage is TRBJ2-3, with TRBD2 matching over 9 bases. From germline, CDR1 is SEHNR and CDR2 FQNEAQ (reference sequence). The J segment lost 4 bases and the V segment lost 5 bases, leaving 10 bases of the junction unmatched. The CDR3 contains 16 residues. The CDR3, as DNA: TGTGCCAGCAGCCCCGGGGGGTGGACTAGCGCAGATACGCAGTATTTT. It specifies CASSPGGWTSADTQYF.

This rearrangement joins TRBV7-2 to TRBJ1-2; D unresolved. Germline V gene sequence: CDR1 SGHTA, CDR2 FQGNSA. V dropped 5 bases and J dropped 0 bases, with 16 bases sitting between them. The CDR3 runs 16 residues. The CDR3 coding sequence is TGTGCCAGCAGCATGATGGGGTTCCCAGCTAACTATGGCTACACCTTC. It yields the protein CASSMMGFPANYGYTF.